The source of this T cell receptor beta chain is a study of T cell responses to AZD1222 COVID-19 vaccine. Comments on this clone: Antigen: not known.

General study points: White British people made up most donors, females outnumbered males, and clonal diversity was possibly underestimated. Among those given AZD1222, only five or six were seropositive at baseline. With dominance at 160-218 and 743-854, vaccine-associated CD4 TCRs spanned spike. Sampling that yielded the repertoires occurred only after the peak T cell response.

TCRdb keeps only in-frame clones here, not all; method: immunoSEQ multiplex PCR. The data show over 95,000 clones, around nine tenths seen once. Material: peripheral blood, obtained on day 0 of AZD1222 vaccination. This TCR came from an adult in good health.

CDR3 sequence (DNA): TGTGCCAGCAGCTCTCGCCAGGGCAGAAACTACGAGCAGTACTTC. Its translation: CASSSRQGRNYEQYF. The chain uses TRBV11-2 and TRBJ2-7, with a weak D call TRBD1 (5 bases). The V end was cut by 4 bases, the J end by 3 bases, with 16 bases between. Germline V gene lookup returns CDR1 SGHAT and CDR2 FQNNGV. The CDR3 sequence is 15 residues long.